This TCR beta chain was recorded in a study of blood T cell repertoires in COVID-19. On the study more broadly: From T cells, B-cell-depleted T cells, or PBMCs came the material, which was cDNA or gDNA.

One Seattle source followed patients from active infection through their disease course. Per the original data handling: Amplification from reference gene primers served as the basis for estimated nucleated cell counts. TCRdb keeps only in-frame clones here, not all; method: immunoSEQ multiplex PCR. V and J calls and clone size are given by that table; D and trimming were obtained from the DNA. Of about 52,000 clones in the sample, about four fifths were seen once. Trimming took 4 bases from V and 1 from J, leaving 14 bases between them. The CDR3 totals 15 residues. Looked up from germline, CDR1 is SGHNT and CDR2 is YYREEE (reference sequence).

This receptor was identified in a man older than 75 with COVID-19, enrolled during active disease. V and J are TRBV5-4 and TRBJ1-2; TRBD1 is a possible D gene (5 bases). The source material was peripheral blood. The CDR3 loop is CASSHRTGDNYGYTF. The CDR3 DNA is TGTGCCAGCAGCCATCGGACGGGGGATAACTATGGCTACACCTTC.